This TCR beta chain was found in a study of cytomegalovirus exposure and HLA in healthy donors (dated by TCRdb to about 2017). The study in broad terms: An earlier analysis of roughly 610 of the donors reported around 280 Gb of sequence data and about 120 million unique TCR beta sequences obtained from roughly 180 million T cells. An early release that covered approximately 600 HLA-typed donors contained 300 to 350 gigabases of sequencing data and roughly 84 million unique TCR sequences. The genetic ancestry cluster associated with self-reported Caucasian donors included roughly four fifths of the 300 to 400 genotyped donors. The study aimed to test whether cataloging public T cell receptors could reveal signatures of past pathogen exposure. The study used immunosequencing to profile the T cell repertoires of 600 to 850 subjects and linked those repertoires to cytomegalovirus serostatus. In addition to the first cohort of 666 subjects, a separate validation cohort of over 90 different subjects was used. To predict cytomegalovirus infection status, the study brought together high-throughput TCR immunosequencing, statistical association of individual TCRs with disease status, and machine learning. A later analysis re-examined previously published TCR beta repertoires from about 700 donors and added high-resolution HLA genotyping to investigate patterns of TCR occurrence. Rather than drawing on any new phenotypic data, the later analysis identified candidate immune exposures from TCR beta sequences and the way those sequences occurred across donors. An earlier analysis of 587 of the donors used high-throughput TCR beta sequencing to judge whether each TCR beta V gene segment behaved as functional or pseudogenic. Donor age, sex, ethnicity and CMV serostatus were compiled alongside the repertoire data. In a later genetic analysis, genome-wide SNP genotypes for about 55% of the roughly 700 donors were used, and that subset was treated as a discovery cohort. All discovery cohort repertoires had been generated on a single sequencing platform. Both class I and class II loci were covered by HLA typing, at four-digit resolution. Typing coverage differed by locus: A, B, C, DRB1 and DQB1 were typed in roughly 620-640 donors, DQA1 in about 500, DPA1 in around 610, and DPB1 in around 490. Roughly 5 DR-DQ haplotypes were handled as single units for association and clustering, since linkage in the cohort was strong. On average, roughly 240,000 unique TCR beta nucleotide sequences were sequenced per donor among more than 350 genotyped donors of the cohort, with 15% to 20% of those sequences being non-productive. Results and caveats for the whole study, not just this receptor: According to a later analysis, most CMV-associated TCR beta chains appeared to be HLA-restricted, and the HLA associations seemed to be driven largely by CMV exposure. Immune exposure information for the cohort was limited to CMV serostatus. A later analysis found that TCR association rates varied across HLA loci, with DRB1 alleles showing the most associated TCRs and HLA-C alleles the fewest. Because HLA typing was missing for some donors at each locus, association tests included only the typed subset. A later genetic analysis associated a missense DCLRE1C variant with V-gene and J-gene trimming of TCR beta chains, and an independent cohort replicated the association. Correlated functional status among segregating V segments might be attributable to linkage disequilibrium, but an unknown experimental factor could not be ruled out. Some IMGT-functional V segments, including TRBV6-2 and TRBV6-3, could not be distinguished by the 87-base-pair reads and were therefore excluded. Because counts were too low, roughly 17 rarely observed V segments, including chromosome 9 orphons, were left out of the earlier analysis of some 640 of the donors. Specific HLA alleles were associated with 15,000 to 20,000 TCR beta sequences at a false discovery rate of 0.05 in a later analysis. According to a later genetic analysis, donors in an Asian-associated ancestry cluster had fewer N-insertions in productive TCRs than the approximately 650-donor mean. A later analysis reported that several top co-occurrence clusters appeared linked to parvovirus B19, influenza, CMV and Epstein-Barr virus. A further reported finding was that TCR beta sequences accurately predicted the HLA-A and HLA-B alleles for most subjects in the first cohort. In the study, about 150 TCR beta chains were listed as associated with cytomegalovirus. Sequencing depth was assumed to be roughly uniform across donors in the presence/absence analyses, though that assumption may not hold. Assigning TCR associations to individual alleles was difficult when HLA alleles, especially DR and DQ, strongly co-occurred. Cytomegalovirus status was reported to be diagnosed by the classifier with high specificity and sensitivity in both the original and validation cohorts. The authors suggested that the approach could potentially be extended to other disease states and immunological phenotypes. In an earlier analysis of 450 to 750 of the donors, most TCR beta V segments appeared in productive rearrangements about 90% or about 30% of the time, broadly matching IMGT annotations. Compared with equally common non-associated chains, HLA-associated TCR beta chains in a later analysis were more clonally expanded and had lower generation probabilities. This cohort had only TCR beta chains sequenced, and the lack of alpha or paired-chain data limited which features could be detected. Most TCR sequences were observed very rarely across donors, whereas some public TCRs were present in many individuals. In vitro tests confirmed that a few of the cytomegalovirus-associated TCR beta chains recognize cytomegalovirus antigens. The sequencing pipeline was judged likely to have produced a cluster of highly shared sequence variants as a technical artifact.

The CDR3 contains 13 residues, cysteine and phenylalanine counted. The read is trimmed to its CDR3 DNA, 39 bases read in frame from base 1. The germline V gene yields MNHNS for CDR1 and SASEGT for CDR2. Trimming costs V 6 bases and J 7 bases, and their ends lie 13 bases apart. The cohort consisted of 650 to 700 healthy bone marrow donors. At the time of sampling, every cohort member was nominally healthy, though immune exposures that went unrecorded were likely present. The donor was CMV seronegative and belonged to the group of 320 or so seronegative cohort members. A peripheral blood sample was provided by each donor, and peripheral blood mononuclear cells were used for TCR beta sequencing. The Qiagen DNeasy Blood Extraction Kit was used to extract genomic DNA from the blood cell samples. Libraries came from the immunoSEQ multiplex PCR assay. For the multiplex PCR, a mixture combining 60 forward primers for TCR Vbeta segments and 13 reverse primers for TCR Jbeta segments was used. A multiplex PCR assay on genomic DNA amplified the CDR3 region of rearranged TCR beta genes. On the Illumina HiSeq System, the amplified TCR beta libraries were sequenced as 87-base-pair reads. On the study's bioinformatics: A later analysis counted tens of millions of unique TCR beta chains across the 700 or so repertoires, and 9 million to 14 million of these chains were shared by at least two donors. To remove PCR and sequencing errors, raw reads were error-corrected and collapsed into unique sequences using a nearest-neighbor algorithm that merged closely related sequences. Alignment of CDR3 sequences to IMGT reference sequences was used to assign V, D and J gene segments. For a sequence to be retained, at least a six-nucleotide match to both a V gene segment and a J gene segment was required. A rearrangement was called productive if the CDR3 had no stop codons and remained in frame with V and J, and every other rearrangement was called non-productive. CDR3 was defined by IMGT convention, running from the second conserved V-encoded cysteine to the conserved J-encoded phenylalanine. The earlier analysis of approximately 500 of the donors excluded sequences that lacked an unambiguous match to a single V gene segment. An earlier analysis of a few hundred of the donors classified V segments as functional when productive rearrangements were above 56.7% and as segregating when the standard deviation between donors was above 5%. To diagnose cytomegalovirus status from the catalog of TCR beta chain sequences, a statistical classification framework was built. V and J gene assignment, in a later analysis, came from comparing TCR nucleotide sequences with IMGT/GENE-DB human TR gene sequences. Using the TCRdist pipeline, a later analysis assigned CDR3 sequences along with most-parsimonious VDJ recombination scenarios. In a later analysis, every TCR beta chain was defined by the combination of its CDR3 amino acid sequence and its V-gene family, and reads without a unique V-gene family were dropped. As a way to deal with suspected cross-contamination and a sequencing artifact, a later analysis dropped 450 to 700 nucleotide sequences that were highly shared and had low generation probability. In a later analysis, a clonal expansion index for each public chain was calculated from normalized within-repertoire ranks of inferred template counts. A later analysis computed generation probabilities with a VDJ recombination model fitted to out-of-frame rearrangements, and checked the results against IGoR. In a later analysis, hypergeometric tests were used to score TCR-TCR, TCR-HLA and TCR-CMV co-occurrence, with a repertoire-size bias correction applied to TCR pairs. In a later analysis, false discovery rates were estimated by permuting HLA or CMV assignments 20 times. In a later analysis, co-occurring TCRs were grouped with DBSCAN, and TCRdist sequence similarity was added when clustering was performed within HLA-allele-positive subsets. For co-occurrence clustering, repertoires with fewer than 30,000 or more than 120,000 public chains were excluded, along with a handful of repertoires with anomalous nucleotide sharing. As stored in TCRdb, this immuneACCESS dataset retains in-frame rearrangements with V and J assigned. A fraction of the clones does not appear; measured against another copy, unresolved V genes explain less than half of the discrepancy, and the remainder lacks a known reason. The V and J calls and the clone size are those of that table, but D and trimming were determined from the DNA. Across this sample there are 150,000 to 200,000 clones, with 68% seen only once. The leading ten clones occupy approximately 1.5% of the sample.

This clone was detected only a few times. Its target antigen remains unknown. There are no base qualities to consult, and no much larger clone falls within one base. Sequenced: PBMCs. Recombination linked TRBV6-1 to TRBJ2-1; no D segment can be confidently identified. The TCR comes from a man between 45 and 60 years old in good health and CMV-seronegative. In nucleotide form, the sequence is TGTGCCAGCAGCTTGACATCGGTTAATGAGCAGTTCTTC. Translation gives CASSLTSVNEQFF.